One sample yielded the 27 T cell receptor beta chains listed below, sequenced in a study of cytomegalovirus exposure and HLA in healthy donors. The PCR contained 60 Vbeta and 13 Jbeta primers. Produced via immunoSEQ multiplex PCR; TCRdb's table is partial and in-frame only. In all, the sample yields roughly 40,000 clones. Sample: PBMCs. These receptors originate from a man aged 25-40 years in good health and CMV-seronegative.

The chain employs TRBV4-1 and TRBJ2-1, with D possibly matching TRBD2 (5 bases). Per the germline V gene, CDR1 is MGHRA and CDR2 is YSYEKL. V was cut by 4 bases and J by 1 base, with 11 bases left in between. CDR3 length equals 15 residues. CDR3 region: CASSRAEVSYNEQFF. CDR3 sequence (DNA): TGCGCCAGCAGCCGGGCGGAGGTTTCCTACAATGAGCAGTTCTTC.

This chain connects TRBV2 to TRBJ2-7, with 9 bases fitting TRBD2. CDR3 length equals 13 residues. Trimming cost V 8 bases and J 1 base; bases outside gene matches: 3. Germline V lookup: CDR1 SNHLY, CDR2 FYNNEI. CDR3 amino acids: CASSTSGSYEQYF. The CDR3 coding sequence is TGTGCCAGCTCGACTAGCGGATCCTACGAGCAGTACTTC.

The chain employs TRBV30 and TRBJ2-1; 9 bases map to TRBD2. The CDR3 is made up of 14 amino acids. Germline-derived CDR1 and CDR2 are GTSNPN and SVGIG (reference sequence). The V segment lost 8 bases and the J segment 6 bases; nucleotides outside the gene matches: 11. In DNA, the CDR3 is TGTGCCGGACATGCGGGCGGGAGGGTCAATGAGCAGTTCTTC. Protein sequence: CAGHAGGRVNEQFF.

The chain has TRBV4-1 and TRBJ2-7; D gene unclear. V was clipped by 4 bases and J by 2 bases, with 18 bases between them. This CDR3 spans 16 amino acids. Germline V gives CDR1 MGHRA, CDR2 YSYEKL. CDR3 coding DNA: TGCGCCAGCAGCCTAGGCAGTGAGGATTTAGCCTACGAGCAGTACTTC. It is translated as CASSLGSEDLAYEQYF.

V gene TRBV14 combines with J gene TRBJ2-7, with TRBD1 matching over 8 bases. This CDR3 comprises 12 residues. Germline V gene lookup returns CDR1 SGHDN and CDR2 FVKESK. J gave up 4 bases and V 10 bases, and 6 bases lay outside the gene matches. The CDR3 reads CANPGGVYEQYF. The CDR3 region has the DNA TGTGCCAACCCAGGGGGCGTTTACGAGCAGTACTTC.

The chain combines TRBV5-1 with TRBJ2-1; no reliable D call. The CDR3 contains 13 residues. CDR1 and CDR2 from the germline V gene are SGHRS and YFSETQ. The ends were cut back, 0 bases at V and 4 bases at J, with 5 bases in the middle. For the CDR3, the DNA is TGCGCCAGCAGCTTGGACACGTACAATGAGCAGTTCTTC. As protein: CASSLDTYNEQFF.

This rearrangement joins TRBV5-1 to TRBJ2-5; 7 bases line up with TRBD1. Germline V gene sequence: CDR1 SGHRS, CDR2 YFSETQ. This CDR3 region has 14 residues. J gave up 4 bases and V 0 bases, and 3 bases lay outside the gene matches. CDR3 nucleotide sequence: TGCGCCAGCAGCTTGGGGTACAGGGGAGAGACCCAGTACTTC. Translated, it gives CASSLGYRGETQYF.

This chain connects TRBV30 to TRBJ2-3; TRBD2 agrees at 11 bases. There are 15 residues in the CDR3. The J segment lost 2 bases and the V segment lost 3 bases, leaving 4 bases of the junction unmatched. Germline CDR1 and CDR2: GTSNPN and SVGIG (reference sequence). The CDR3 spells CAWSDSGRATDTQYF. The CDR3 coding sequence is TGTGCCTGGAGCGATAGCGGGAGGGCCACAGATACGCAGTATTTT. The variable domain in full, completed from reference TRBV30 and TRBJ2-3, reads SQTIHQWPATLVQPVGSPLSLECTVEGTSNPNLYWYRQAAGRGLQLLFYSVGIGQISSEVPQNLSASRPQDRQFILSSKKLLLSDSGFYLCAWSDSGRATDTQYFGPGTRLTVL.

The rearrangement links TRBV27 to TRBJ2-7; the match to TRBD2 covers 7 bases. The V gene end was trimmed by 7 bases and the J gene end by 6 bases; junction bases not matched to a gene: 18. CDR1 is MNHEY and CDR2 is SMNVEV in the germline V gene (reference sequence). The CDR3 spans 16 residues. The CDR3 nucleotides read TGTGCCAGCACTGAGAGGGAGGGGCAAGCTTGGGGCGAGCAGTACTTC. Protein product: CASTEREGQAWGEQYF.

The chain couples TRBV5-4 to TRBJ2-7, with 8 bases fitting TRBD2. The CDR3 is 16 residues long. Per germline, CDR1 SGHNT and CDR2 YYREEE (reference sequence). The J segment lost 3 bases and the V segment lost 0 bases, leaving 8 bases of the junction unmatched. CDR3 bases: TGTGCCAGCAGCTTGGCAAAGACTAGCGCAATCTACGAGCAGTACTTC. Amino acid sequence: CASSLAKTSAIYEQYF.

The chain joins TRBV11-2 to TRBJ1-2; a possible D gene is TRBD1 (6 bases). V dropped 1 base and J dropped 3 bases, with 12 bases sitting between them. In germline, CDR1 is SGHAT, CDR2 FQNNGV. CDR3 length: 15 residues. The CDR3 is CASSLAGAVDYGYTF. The CDR3 bases are TGTGCCAGCAGCTTAGCAGGGGCCGTGGACTATGGCTACACCTTC.

This chain connects TRBV27 to TRBJ1-1; TRBD1 aligns across 8 bases. Germline CDR1 and CDR2: MNHEY and SMNVEV (reference sequence). This CDR3 region has 16 residues. V lost 5 bases to trimming and J lost 4 bases; unmatched junction nucleotides: 12. The DNA of the CDR3 is TGTGCCAGCAGTACCGGACAGGGCAGGTTGGGCACTGAAGCTTTCTTT. Translating it yields CASSTGQGRLGTEAFF.

The chain carries TRBV5-4 and TRBJ2-2; maybe TRBD2 (5 bases). In germline, CDR1 is SGHNT, CDR2 YYREEE (reference sequence). The CDR3 is 16 residues long. With 3 bases removed from V and 1 base from J, the gap between germline ends came to 13 bases. In DNA form, the CDR3 reads TGTGCCAGCAGCTCTAGCCAGGCGGTGAACACCGGGGAGCTGTTTTTT. Its translation: CASSSSQAVNTGELFF.

The chain uses TRBV4-1 and TRBJ2-5; possible D gene TRBD1, 5 bases. The CDR3 loop spans 16 amino acids. The germline V gene encodes CDR1 MGHRA and CDR2 YSYEKL. V dropped 1 base and J dropped 4 bases, with 16 bases sitting between them. CDR3 sequence: CASSQGEGVWIETQYF. The CDR3, as DNA: TGCGCCAGCAGCCAAGGGGAAGGGGTGTGGATAGAGACCCAGTACTTC.

The chain has TRBV18 and TRBJ2-5; D is perhaps TRBD1 (6 bases). The CDR3 consists of 14 residues. Trimming removed 3 bases from V and 2 bases from J, with 10 bases in between. Germline V gives CDR1 KGHSH, CDR2 LQKENI. The DNA for the CDR3 is TGTGCCAGCTCACCGTGGACAGAGCAAGAGACCCAGTACTTC. It yields the protein CASSPWTEQETQYF.

V usage is TRBV6-5 and J usage is TRBJ1-2; maybe TRBD1 (5 bases). Germline-derived CDR1 and CDR2 are MNHEY and SVGAGI. V gave up 8 bases and J gave up 0 bases, with 13 bases separating them. The CDR3 has 14 residues. Written as DNA, the CDR3 is TGTGCCAGCGGGGCGCAGTTAGCTAACTATGGCTACACCTTC. Amino acids: CASGAQLANYGYTF.

The V call is TRBV10-2, the J call TRBJ2-2; D perhaps matches TRBD1 (5 bases). Trimming took off 9 bases at V and 2 bases at J, with 10 bases between the two ends. Germline CDR1 WSHSY, CDR2 SAAADI. The CDR3 loop spans 13 amino acids. The CDR3 DNA follows: TGCGCCAGGTTGGACACTAACACCGGGGAGCTGTTTTTT. Translated, it gives CARLDTNTGELFF.

The CDR3 spells CASSLRLAGGPAVEQFF. CDR3 coding DNA: TGTGCCAGCAGCCTTCGACTAGCGGGAGGGCCAGCTGTTGAGCAGTTCTTC. V gene TRBV4-2 combines with J gene TRBJ2-1, with TRBD2 matching 14 bases. The CDR3 runs to 17 residues. J was trimmed by 9 bases and V by 4 bases; bases with no gene match: 11. Germline V gives CDR1 LGHNA, CDR2 YNFKEQ.

The chain combines TRBV7-2 with TRBJ2-3, with 7 bases fitting TRBD2. CDR1 and CDR2 (germline): SGHTA, FQGNSA. This CDR3 region has 15 residues. J lost 2 bases, V lost 1 base, and 3 bases had no gene match. In DNA form, the CDR3 reads TGTGCCAGCAGCTTAGAAGCGGGGTCCACAGATACGCAGTATTTT. It is translated as CASSLEAGSTDTQYF.

The CDR3 here is CASSLVPSGEETQYF. DNA for the CDR3: TGCGCCAGCAGCTTGGTTCCGTCGGGGGAAGAGACCCAGTACTTC. The V and J genes are TRBV5-1 and TRBJ2-5; possibly TRBD2 for D (6 bases). Between the trimmed V and J ends, which lost 0 bases and 3 bases, there was a span of 12 bases. CDR1 SGHRS and CDR2 YFSETQ come from the germline V gene. The CDR3 has 15 residues.

This chain connects TRBV9 to TRBJ2-7, with D perhaps TRBD2 (6 bases). From germline, CDR1 is SGDLS and CDR2 YYNGEE. V lost 0 bases and J lost 5, with 9 bases in between. The CDR3 is made up of 13 amino acids. The CDR3 nucleotides read TGTGCCAGCAGCGTAGGGGGGGTGAACGAGCAGTACTTC. The encoded protein is CASSVGGVNEQYF. The variable domain in full, with the rest retrieved from reference TRBV9 and TRBJ2-7, is DSGVTQTPKHLITATGQRVTLRCSPRSGDLSVYWYQQSLDQGLQFLIQYYNGEERAKGNILERFSAQQFPDLHSELNLSSLELGDSALYFCASSVGGVNEQYFGPGTRLTVT.

J is TRBJ1-6 and V is TRBV30; TRBD1 is a possible D gene (6 bases). The CDR3 sequence is 13 residues long. With 0 bases removed from V and 14 bases from J, the gap between germline ends came to 14 bases. Germline CDR1 reads GTSNPN; CDR2 reads SVGIG (reference sequence). This chain's CDR3 is CAWSVGQTGTLHF. CDR3 coding DNA: TGTGCCTGGAGTGTAGGCCAGACAGGCACCCTCCACTTT.

J is TRBJ1-2 and V is TRBV7-3; weak D call: TRBD1 (5 bases). The CDR3 is 15 amino acids. Germline V CDR1 and CDR2: SGHTA, FQGTGA. Trimming shortened V by 1 base and J by 3 bases, and 12 bases separated the two germline ends. The CDR3 sequence: CASSLNAGLDYGYTF. CDR3 coding DNA: TGTGCCAGCAGCTTAAATGCAGGGTTGGACTATGGCTACACCTTC.

The V and J genes are TRBV7-2 and TRBJ2-1; D not resolved. The CDR3 totals 13 residues. V was clipped by 5 bases and J by 2 bases, with 7 bases between them. Germline CDR1 is SGHTA and CDR2 is FQGNSA. The CDR3 region is CASSRPAYNEQFF. CDR3 sequence (DNA): TGTGCCAGCAGCCGTCCGGCCTACAATGAGCAGTTCTTC. The full variable domain, completed using reference TRBV7-2 and TRBJ2-1, is GAGVSQSPSNKVTEKGKDVELRCDPISGHTALYWYRQSLGQGLEFLIYFQGNSAPDKSGLPSDRFSAERTGGSVSTLTIQRTQQEDSAVYLCASSRPAYNEQFFGPGTRLTVL.

J is TRBJ2-4 and V is TRBV4-3; the D is unclear. This CDR3 has 16 residues. Deletions cut 5 bases from V and 0 bases from J, with 14 bases between. Per the germline V gene, CDR1 is LGHNA and CDR2 is YSLEER. CDR3 nucleotide sequence: TGCGCCAGCAGCAGCCCGACACTCCTAGCCAAAAACATTCAGTACTTC. It translates to CASSSPTLLAKNIQYF.

The CDR3, as DNA: TGTGCCAGCAGCTCATGGGGCTCCTCCTACGAGCAGTACTTC. It translates to CASSSWGSSYEQYF. The chain carries TRBV5-4 and TRBJ2-7, with D maybe TRBD1 (5 bases). Per the germline V gene, CDR1 is SGHNT and CDR2 is YYREEE (reference sequence). V gave up 3 bases and J gave up 0 bases, with 10 bases separating them. The CDR3 loop spans 14 amino acids. Drawing the rest from reference TRBV5-4 and TRBJ2-7, the complete variable domain is ETGVTQSPTHLIKTRGQQVTLRCSSQSGHNTVSWYQQALGQGPQFIFQYYREEENGRGNFPPRFSGLQFPNYSSELNVNALELDDSALYLCASSSWGSSYEQYFGPGTRLTVT.

V usage is TRBV10-3 and J usage is TRBJ2-3; a possible D gene is TRBD1 (6 bases). This CDR3 has 14 amino acids. The V gene lost 2 bases and the J gene lost 1 base, with 7 bases spanning the gap. Germline V gives CDR1 ENHRY, CDR2 SYGVKD. CDR3 in amino acids: CAISERQGTDTQYF. As DNA, the CDR3 is TGTGCCATCAGTGAGCGACAGGGCACAGATACGCAGTATTTT.